This TCR beta chain was sequenced for a study of post-analysis software for immune sequencing data (dated by TCRdb to about 2015). Concerning the study at large: Disease courses on record covered relapsing-remitting, secondary progressive and progressive-relapsing multiple sclerosis, though some patients had no subtype annotation. A subset of samples was prepared in parallel using single-end sample barcoding, then pooled and co-amplified after Illumina adapter ligation. The multiple sclerosis patient repertoires were compared with 10 to 12 previously published healthy control repertoires from donors aged roughly 6 to 27 years.

V drops 7 bases and J drops 6 bases, leaving 10 bases in between. From the cysteine up to the phenylalanine, the CDR3 has a length of 11 residues. Only the CDR3 region is kept as DNA, spanning 33 bases read in frame from base 1. The CDR1 and CDR2 encoded by the germline V gene are SQVTM and ANQGSEA. TCR beta repertoires were profiled from peripheral blood of approximately 13 young patients with multiple sclerosis to demonstrate the VDJtools post-analysis software. The multiple sclerosis patients were children and adolescents between roughly 6 and 16 years of age. Receptor amplification or capture employed PCR. Sequencing instrument: Illumina HiSeq 2500. To reduce PCR and sequencing biases, unique molecular identifiers were incorporated into the TCR beta cDNA libraries. Roughly 500,000 cDNA molecules were obtained for every 1 to 10 million input T cells, so each molecule roughly corresponded to one T cell. Patient libraries were prepared and sequenced with the same protocol used for the earlier healthy control dataset. Samples belonging to the same batch were prepared together, multiplexed and sequenced on a shared HiSeq lane. Per the authors' processing: Raw barcoded reads were processed with MIGEC, and single-read molecular identifier groups were discarded before consensus assembly and CDR3 extraction. VDJtools was used for post-analysis of the clonotype tables, and diversity was normalized by down-sampling every dataset to the size of the smallest sample. In repertoire overlap clustering, CDR3 amino acid sequences, but not nucleotide sequences, were matched to correct batch-related cross-sample contamination. TCRdb itself trimmed the public reads at Q25 with fastp, ran MiXCR and retained productive beta chains. Rows merge per CDR3 protein into single entries with the most common DNA and genes. The V and J calls follow TCRdb's processing rather than the paper's. The sample records about 540,000 distinct CDR3 sequences, around 31% of which are singletons. Jointly, the top ten make up approximately 6% of the sample.

Results and caveats for the whole study, not just this receptor: Direct clustering with F measure showed strong co-clustering of samples prepared in the same batch, prompting a batch-effect correction. Normalized Chao1 diversity was significantly lower in multiple sclerosis patients than controls, suggesting substantial peripheral T-cell clonal expansion. Patients showed significantly higher frequencies than controls for a handful of TRBV segments, among them TRBV5-6, TRBV5-1 and TRBV20-1. The control group was slightly older than the multiple sclerosis patient group.

Turning to this clonotype: It has no known antigen specificity. Per-base quality was not reported, and no clone a single base away is much larger than it.

The sequencing sample was made of blood. The source is a girl younger than 18 with multiple sclerosis. The chain uses TRBV29-1 and TRBJ2-1; the D segment cannot be called with confidence. CDR3 region: CSAGDGNEQFF. The DNA is as follows: TGCAGCGCTGGAGACGGCAATGAGCAGTTCTTC.